The clone carrying this T cell receptor beta chain has more than one count but fewer than ten. The data are from a study of T-cell reconstitution after alpha-beta-depleted transplantation in children. V was pared by 0 bases and J by 4 bases, with 7 bases of the junction left unmatched. The CDR3 covers 15 residues. Per the germline V gene, CDR1 is DFQATT and CDR2 is SNEGSKA (reference sequence). During its preparation, the TCRbeta library received unique molecular identifiers. TCRdb used MiXCR to reprocess the PCR reads, holding one entry per CDR3 protein. The sample consists of 500,000 to 600,000 distinct CDR3 sequences, around a third of them appearing once.

This clonotype originated in a human donor who donated a stem cell graft to a child with aplastic anemia. Specimen: PBMCs from the stem cell graft donor, collected from the stem cell graft. The chain has TRBV20-1 and TRBJ2-5; 8 bases line up with TRBD1. CDR3: CSARDRITGGETQYF. CDR3 sequence (DNA): TGCAGTGCTAGAGACCGAATTACAGGGGGAGAGACCCAGTACTTC.